Following are 27 T cell receptor beta chains from one sample sequenced in a study of T cell changes during pregnancy in multiple sclerosis. Produced via immunoSEQ multiplex PCR; TCRdb's table is partial and in-frame only. The profile shows 25,000 to 30,000 clones, roughly nine tenths of them singletons. This sample comprised CD4+ T cells from peripheral blood mononuclear cells, obtained in the second trimester of pregnancy. These receptors all come from a female donor with multiple sclerosis, enrolled in a pregnancy study.

The J gene is TRBJ1-2, the V gene TRBV15; no reliable D call. This CDR3 is built from 15 residues. Germline assignment: CDR1 LNHNV and CDR2 YYDKDF (reference sequence). V dropped 2 bases and J dropped 1 base, with 11 bases sitting between them. CDR3 residues: CATSRTSRNNYGYTF. The CDR3 nucleotides are TGTGCCACCAGCAGAACAAGCAGGAATAACTATGGCTACACCTTC.

The chain uses TRBV7-2 and TRBJ2-5; TRBD2 matches 8 bases. J gave up 1 base and V 0 bases, and 7 bases lay outside the gene matches. CDR3 length: 17 amino acids. The germline CDR1 and CDR2 sequences are SGHTA and FQGNSA. CDR3 sequence (DNA): TGTGCCAGCAGCTTAGCGCGGCTAGCGGGCCTCCAAGAGACCCAGTACTTC. This gives the protein CASSLARLAGLQETQYF.

J is TRBJ2-5 and V is TRBV5-1, with D possibly matching TRBD1 (5 bases). The DNA end favors TRBJ2-7, so the J call may be wrong. Germline V CDR1 and CDR2: SGHRS, YFSETQ. This CDR3 spans 15 amino acids. CDR3 residues: CASSPQVGGSYEQYF. Written as DNA, the CDR3 is TGCGCCAGCAGCCCACAGGTTGGCGGCTCCTACGAGCAGTACTTC.

The genes are TRBV5-1 and TRBJ2-7, with 7 bases fitting TRBD1. CDR1 and CDR2 from the germline V gene are SGHRS and YFSETQ. The CDR3 is 15 residues long. With 4 bases clipped from V and 2 bases from J, the junction kept 9 bases outside the gene matches. Written as DNA, the CDR3 is TGCGCCAGCAGCACGACAGGGTTGAGGACCTACGAGCAGTACTTC. Protein sequence: CASSTTGLRTYEQYF. Based on the CDR3 plus reference TRBV5-1 and TRBJ2-7, the full variable domain is KAGVTQTPRYLIKTRGQQVTLSCSPISGHRSVSWYQQTPGQGLQFLFEYFSETQRNKGNFPGRFSGRQFSNSRSEMNVSTLELGDSALYLCASSTTGLRTYEQYFGPGTRLTVT.

The chain employs TRBV10-3 and TRBJ1-2, with 8 bases that match TRBD1. V lost 5 bases and J lost 3; bases outside the gene matches: 5. This CDR3 has 14 residues. Germline lookup yields CDR1 ENHRY and CDR2 SYGVKD. DNA of the CDR3: TGTGCCATCAGTAGCTTGGGACAGGACTATGGCTACACCTTC. As protein: CAISSLGQDYGYTF.

This chain joins TRBV9 and TRBJ2-1, with no clear D. CDR1 SGDLS and CDR2 YYNGEE come from the germline V gene. The CDR3 extends over 16 amino acids. Trimming left V 1 base short and J 0 bases short, with 11 bases between. CDR3 amino acids: CASSVNPSSSYNEQFF. The CDR3 DNA reads as TGTGCCAGCAGCGTAAACCCGTCCAGCTCCTACAATGAGCAGTTCTTC.

This rearrangement joins TRBV14 to TRBJ1-2, with 8 bases aligning to TRBD1. CDR1 is SGHDN, CDR2 FVKESK, per germline. The CDR3 consists of 13 residues. Losses at the gene ends were 2 bases for V and 8 bases for J; bases not matched to a gene: 4. In DNA, the CDR3 is TGTGCCAGCAGCCAACAGGGGGCGGGCGGCTACACCTTC. It is translated as CASSQQGAGGYTF.

The chain is built from TRBV5-4 and TRBJ2-7; TRBD1 aligns across 8 bases. V gave up 0 bases and J gave up 1 base; unmatched junction bases: 3. The CDR3 spans 15 residues. Germline CDR1 is SGHNT and CDR2 is YYREEE (reference sequence). The CDR3 sequence: CASSLGTGRSYEQYF. DNA of the CDR3: TGTGCCAGCAGCTTGGGGACAGGGAGGTCCTACGAGCAGTACTTC.

With respect to this clone: An end of the junction does not agree with germline; a read error may underlie this. The V and J genes are TRBV12-5 and TRBJ1-4; a possible D gene is TRBD1 (6 bases). Germline V gene lookup returns CDR1 LGHNT and CDR2 FRNRAP. The CDR3 spans 16 residues. CDR3 sequence (DNA): TGTGCTAGTGGAACACGTCGGGGGGCGCGTACCGAAAGACTGTTTTTT. This sequence encodes CASGTRRGARTERLFF.

V gene TRBV5-6 combines with J gene TRBJ1-6, with TRBD1 matching 7 bases. Germline trimming cut 2 bases from V and 8 bases from J; bases unmatched to any gene: 10. CDR3 size: 16 residues. Germline V gives CDR1 SGHDT, CDR2 YYEEEE. In DNA form, the CDR3 reads TGTGCCAGCAGCTTAGGGGCAGGGGGAGGCGATTCACCCCTCCACTTT. Encoded protein: CASSLGAGGGDSPLHF.

This chain connects TRBV18 to TRBJ2-7, with D possibly matching TRBD2 (6 bases). Deletions cut 4 bases from V and 6 bases from J, with 19 bases between. CDR3 size: 15 residues. Germline V gene sequence: CDR1 KGHSH, CDR2 LQKENI. The CDR3 here is CASSLSGLGLGEQYF. The CDR3 DNA sequence: TGTGCCAGCTCACTCAGCGGGTTGGGCCTTGGCGAGCAGTACTTC.

The chain has TRBV19 and TRBJ2-1; the D is unclear. This CDR3 has 13 residues. Germline V gene lookup returns CDR1 LNHDA and CDR2 SQIVND (reference sequence). The V gene lost 1 base and the J gene lost 5 bases, with 6 bases spanning the gap. The CDR3 DNA reads as TGTGCCAGTAGTATAGGGCGGAACAATGAGCAGTTCTTC. It yields the protein CASSIGRNNEQFF.

This clone came up once. The genes are TRBV2 and TRBJ1-2, with TRBD1 as a possible D gene (5 bases). Germline V gene sequence: CDR1 SNHLY, CDR2 FYNNEI. This CDR3 comprises 15 residues. The ends were cut back, 3 bases at V and 3 bases at J, with 14 bases in the middle. The CDR3 DNA sequence: TGTGCCAGCAGTGATGGTCGGGGGATCGACTATGGCTACACCTTC. This codes for CASSDGRGIDYGYTF.

This chain links TRBV4-1 with TRBJ1-5; no reliable D call. Germline V gene data show CDR1 as MGHRA and CDR2 as YSYEKL. The CDR3 runs to 13 residues. Trimming stripped 3 bases from V and 7 bases from J, with 10 bases between. The CDR3 here is CASSQGSGQPQHF. CDR3 coding DNA: TGCGCCAGCAGCCAGGGCTCAGGACAGCCCCAGCATTTT.

V is TRBV5-6 and J is TRBJ2-7; 7 bases fit TRBD1. There are 14 residues in the CDR3. Germline assignment: CDR1 SGHDT and CDR2 YYEEEE. The V segment lost 4 bases and the J segment 3 bases; nucleotides outside the gene matches: 7. As DNA, the CDR3 is TGTGCCAGCAGCCTAGGGACAGCCAGCTACGAGCAGTACTTC. Amino acid sequence: CASSLGTASYEQYF.

This chain connects TRBV7-2 to TRBJ2-3; unclear D gene. Between the trimmed V and J ends, which lost 5 bases and 9 bases, there was a span of 9 bases. The germline CDR1 and CDR2 sequences are SGHTA and FQGNSA. The CDR3 spans 11 residues. The CDR3 here is CASSNAGTQYF. The CDR3 nucleotides are TGTGCCAGCAGCAACGCCGGGACGCAGTATTTT.

The chain couples TRBV11-2 to TRBJ2-7, with a tentative D call TRBD2 (7 bases). Germline V gene data show CDR1 as SGHAT and CDR2 as FQNNGV. The V end lost 5 bases, the J end lost 2 bases, and 16 bases lay between the germline ends. The CDR3 covers 15 residues. The CDR3 here is CASSRGGAATYEQYF. The CDR3 DNA follows: TGTGCCAGCAGCCGAGGGGGGGCAGCGACCTACGAGCAGTACTTC.

The gene calls are TRBV29-1 and TRBJ1-1; 9 nucleotides match TRBD1. The CDR3 is made up of 13 amino acids. J lost 1 base, V lost 7 bases, and 4 bases had no gene match. CDR1 SQVTM and CDR2 ANQGSEA come from the germline V gene. The CDR3 loop reads CSAQDRGNTEAFF. The CDR3 DNA is TGCAGCGCTCAGGACAGGGGGAACACTGAAGCTTTCTTT. The full variable domain, rest sourced from reference TRBV29-1 and TRBJ1-1, is SAVISQKPSRDICQRGTSLTIQCQVDSQVTMMFWYRQQPGQSLTLIATANQGSEATYESGFVIDKFPISRPNLTFSTLTVSNMSPEDSSIYLCSAQDRGNTEAFFGQGTRLTVV.

The chain combines TRBV4-3 with TRBJ1-4; maybe TRBD1 (5 bases). V was cut by 0 bases and J by 0 bases, with 11 bases left in between. CDR1 and CDR2 (germline): LGHNA, YSLEER. The length of the CDR3 is 17 residues. The CDR3 protein is CASSQDPRAATNEKLFF. The CDR3, as DNA: TGCGCCAGCAGCCAAGATCCCAGGGCCGCAACTAATGAAAAACTGTTTTTT.

The rearrangement links TRBV13 to TRBJ1-2, with 11 bases matching TRBD1. J lost 4 bases, V lost 5 bases, and 6 bases had no gene match. The length of the CDR3 is 15 residues. Germline CDR1 is PRHDT and CDR2 is FYEKMQ (reference sequence). The CDR3 loop is CASSTWTGGGYGYTF. The CDR3 DNA reads as TGTGCCAGCAGCACCTGGACAGGGGGCGGCTATGGCTACACCTTC.

This clone was detected only once. The gene calls are TRBV10-3 and TRBJ2-2; a weak D match, TRBD2 (5 bases). The CDR3 sequence is 16 residues long. CDR1 and CDR2 (germline): ENHRY, SYGVKD. Trimming stripped 5 bases from V and 3 bases from J, with 16 bases between. The CDR3 nucleotides are TGTGCCATCAGTCTACGCCTACTAGGTGACACCGGGGAGCTGTTTTTT. Protein product: CAISLRLLGDTGELFF.

V gene TRBV9 combines with J gene TRBJ1-5; D is unresolved. V gave up 5 bases and J gave up 0 bases, with 9 bases separating them. The CDR3 contains 14 residues. In germline, CDR1 is SGDLS, CDR2 YYNGEE. In DNA form, the CDR3 reads TGTGCCAGCAGTGGACTCAATAGCAATCAGCCCCAGCATTTT. Encoded protein: CASSGLNSNQPQHF.

This chain connects TRBV4-2 to TRBJ1-5; no clear D gene. Germline CDR1 is LGHNA and CDR2 is YNFKEQ. The CDR3 consists of 13 residues. Trimming left V 3 bases short and J 4 bases short, with 7 bases between. The CDR3 here is CASSQYTNQPQHF. The CDR3 DNA sequence: TGTGCCAGCAGCCAGTACACGAATCAGCCCCAGCATTTT.

The chain combines TRBV2 with TRBJ1-1; 8 bases match TRBD1. The junction had 7 bases not matched to a gene; V was cut back by 6 bases and J by 1 base. Germline CDR1 and CDR2: SNHLY and FYNNEI. The CDR3 consists of 15 residues. For the CDR3, the DNA is TGTGCCAGCAGGATGGGAGGGACAGGGAACACTGAAGCTTTCTTT. It translates to CASRMGGTGNTEAFF.

The chain combines TRBV28 with TRBJ2-5, with D possibly matching TRBD2 (5 bases). Germline V gives CDR1 MDHEN, CDR2 SYDVKM. The V and J ends lost 1 base and 5 bases respectively, with 14 bases between them. The length of the CDR3 is 15 residues. The CDR3 here is CASSLLWGRDETQYF. Here the CDR3 DNA reads TGTGCCAGCAGTTTATTGTGGGGTCGGGATGAGACCCAGTACTTC.

This chain joins TRBV11-1 and TRBJ2-7, with D perhaps TRBD2 (6 bases). Germline CDR1 reads SGHAT; CDR2 reads FQDESV (reference sequence). This CDR3 has 13 residues. Trimming cost V 3 bases and J 3 bases, with 9 bases left between them. CDR3 loop: CASSFGSLYEQYF. The CDR3 DNA is TGTGCCAGCAGCTTCGGGAGCCTCTACGAGCAGTACTTC.

J is TRBJ1-5 and V is TRBV11-2, with D uncertain. Deletions cut 2 bases from V and 5 bases from J, with 7 bases between. Germline V gene data show CDR1 as SGHAT and CDR2 as FQNNGV. CDR3 length: 13 residues. CDR3 sequence reads: CASSLNGYQPQHF. CDR3 nucleotide sequence: TGTGCCAGCAGCTTAAACGGGTATCAGCCCCAGCATTTT. The full variable domain, with the rest looked up from reference TRBV11-2 and TRBJ1-5, is EAGVAQSPRYKIIEKRQSVAFWCNPISGHATLYWYQQILGQGPKLLIQFQNNGVVDDSQLPKDRFSAERLKGVDSTLKIQPAKLEDSAVYLCASSLNGYQPQHFGDGTRLSIL.